The clone carrying this TCR beta chain appeared a single time. Its antigen is not identified. These data are taken from a study of ipilimumab plus nivolumab after autologous stem cell transplantation. Trimming took 4 bases from V and 6 from J, leaving 9 bases between them. The length of the CDR3 is 13 residues. CDR1 is SGHTA, CDR2 FQGTGA, per germline. Whole-study findings and limits: Per the authors, repertoire, Treg and microbiota data justify further study.

TCRdb keeps only in-frame clones here, not all; method: immunoSEQ multiplex PCR. Among approximately 5,300 clones, around 73% were seen once, and the ten largest hold roughly 27%. The genes are TRBV7-3 and TRBJ2-2; possibly TRBD1 for D (5 bases). This TCR was sampled from a male donor with multiple myeloma. Sequenced here: PBMCs, sampled in a trial of ipilimumab plus nivolumab as post-transplant consolidation. The CDR3 loop is CASSSAGSGELFF. The CDR3 bases are TGTGCCAGCAGCTCCGCAGGGTCCGGGGAGCTGTTTTTT.